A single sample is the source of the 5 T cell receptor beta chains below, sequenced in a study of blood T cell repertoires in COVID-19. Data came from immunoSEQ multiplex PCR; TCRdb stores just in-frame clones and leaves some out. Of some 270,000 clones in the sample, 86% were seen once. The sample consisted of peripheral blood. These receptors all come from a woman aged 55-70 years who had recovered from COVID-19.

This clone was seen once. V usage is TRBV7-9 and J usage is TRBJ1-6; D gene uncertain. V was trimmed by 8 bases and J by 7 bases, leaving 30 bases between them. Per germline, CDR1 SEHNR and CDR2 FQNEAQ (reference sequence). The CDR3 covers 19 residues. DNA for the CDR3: TGTGCCAGCGACATAGTCCCTTGGTTGGACTCCAACAGCAATTCACCCCTCCACTTT. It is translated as CASDIVPWLDSNSNSPLHF.

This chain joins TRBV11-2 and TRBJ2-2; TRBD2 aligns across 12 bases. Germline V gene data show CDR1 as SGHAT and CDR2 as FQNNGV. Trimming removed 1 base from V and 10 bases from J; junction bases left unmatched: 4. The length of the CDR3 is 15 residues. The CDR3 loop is CASSLALAGGPELFF. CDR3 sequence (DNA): TGTGCCAGCAGCTTAGCCCTAGCGGGGGGGCCGGAGCTGTTTTTT. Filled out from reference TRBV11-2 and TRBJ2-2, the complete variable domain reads EAGVAQSPRYKIIEKRQSVAFWCNPISGHATLYWYQQILGQGPKLLIQFQNNGVVDDSQLPKDRFSAERLKGVDSTLKIQPAKLEDSAVYLCASSLALAGGPELFFGEGSRLTVL.

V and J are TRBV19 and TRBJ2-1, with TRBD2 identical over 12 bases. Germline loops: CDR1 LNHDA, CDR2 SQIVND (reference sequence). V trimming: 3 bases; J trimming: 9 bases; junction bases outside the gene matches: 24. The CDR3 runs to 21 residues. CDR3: CASSILTNPGLAGLNGGEQFF. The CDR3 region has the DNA TGTGCCAGTAGTATCCTTACTAATCCTGGACTAGCGGGGCTAAATGGTGGTGAGCAGTTCTTC.

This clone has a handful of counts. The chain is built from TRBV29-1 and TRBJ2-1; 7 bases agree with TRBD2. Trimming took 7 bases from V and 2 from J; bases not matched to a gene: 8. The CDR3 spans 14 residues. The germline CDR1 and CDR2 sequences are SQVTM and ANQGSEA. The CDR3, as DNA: TGCAGCGGTAGCGGGCCCATCGCCTACAATGAGCAGTTCTTC. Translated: CSGSGPIAYNEQFF.

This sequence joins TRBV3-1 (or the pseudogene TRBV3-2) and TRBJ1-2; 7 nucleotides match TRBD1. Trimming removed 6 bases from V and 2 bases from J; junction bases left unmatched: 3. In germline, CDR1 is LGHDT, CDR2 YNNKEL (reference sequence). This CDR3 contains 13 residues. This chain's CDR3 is CASSQGVNYGYTF. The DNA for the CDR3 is TGTGCCAGCAGTCAGGGGGTAAACTATGGCTACACCTTC.